The T cell receptor (beta chain) under discussion was sequenced for a study of blood T cell repertoires in COVID-19. Study at large: From the United States, Italy and Spain came samples of acute and convalescent COVID-19. T cells, B-cell-depleted T cells, or PBMCs provided the cDNA or gDNA that served as material.

Per the authors' pipeline: Nucleated cell counts were estimated from reference gene primer amplification. Sequencing was performed with immunoSEQ multiplex PCR; in TCRdb, only in-frame clones are kept and a portion is missing. V and J calls and clone size are those listed in that table; D and trimming were worked out from the DNA. Of a few hundred thousand clones in the sample, 86% were seen once. The sequenced material came from peripheral blood. This TCR was sampled from a man aged 18 to 30 with active or convalescent COVID-19.

CDR3 DNA: TGTGCCAGCAGCAGAGGGACAACCGGGGAGCTGTTTTTT. This sequence encodes CASSRGTTGELFF. The rearrangement uses TRBV7-3 and TRBJ2-2; tentative D call: TRBD1 (6 bases). Germline V lookup: CDR1 SGHTA, CDR2 FQGTGA. Between the trimmed V and J ends, which lost 5 bases and 5 bases, there was a span of 9 bases. This CDR3 has 13 amino acids.